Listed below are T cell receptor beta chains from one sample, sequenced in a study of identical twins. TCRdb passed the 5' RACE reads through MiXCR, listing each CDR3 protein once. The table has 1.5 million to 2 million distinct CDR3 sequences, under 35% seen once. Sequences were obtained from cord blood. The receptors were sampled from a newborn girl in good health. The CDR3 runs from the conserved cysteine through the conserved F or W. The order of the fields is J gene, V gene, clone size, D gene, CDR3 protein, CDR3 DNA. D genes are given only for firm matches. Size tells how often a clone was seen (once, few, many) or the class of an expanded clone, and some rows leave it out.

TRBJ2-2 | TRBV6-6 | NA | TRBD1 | CASTDGWTGTGELFF | TGTGCCAGCACCGACGGGTGGACAGGGACAGGGGAGCTGTTTTTT
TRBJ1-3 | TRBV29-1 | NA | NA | CSVSTGLGGNTIYF | TGCAGCGTCTCGACAGGTCTCGGTGGAAACACCATATATTTT
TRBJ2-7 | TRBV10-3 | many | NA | CATSWWGTFYEQYF | TGTGCCACATCCTGGTGGGGGACCTTCTACGAGCAGTACTTC
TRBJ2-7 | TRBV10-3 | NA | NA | CAISALYQGDEQYF | TGTGCCATCAGTGCCCTTTATCAGGGAGACGAGCAGTACTTC
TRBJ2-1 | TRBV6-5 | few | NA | CASKYTRDSDNEQFF | TGTGCCAGCAAATACACTCGGGACTCCGACAATGAGCAGTTCTTC
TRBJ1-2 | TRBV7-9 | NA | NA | CASSFVRGDNYGYTF | TGTGCCAGCAGCTTTGTAAGGGGCGATAACTATGGCTACACCTTC
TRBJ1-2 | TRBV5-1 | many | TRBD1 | CASSLQGANYGYTF | TGTGCCAGCAGCTTACAGGGGGCTAACTATGGCTACACCTTC
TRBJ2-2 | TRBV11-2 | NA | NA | CASSLLLGELFF | TGTGCCAGCAGCTTACTTCTCGGGGAGCTGTTTTTT
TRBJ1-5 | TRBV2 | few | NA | CASRRDPWGQPQHF | TGTGCCAGCAGGAGGGACCCCTGGGGTCAGCCCCAGCATTTT
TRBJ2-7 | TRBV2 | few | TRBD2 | CASSTNGLAGDEQYF | TGTGCCAGCAGCACGAACGGACTAGCGGGAGACGAGCAGTACTTC
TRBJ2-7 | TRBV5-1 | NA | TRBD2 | CASSPTTSGRYNEQYF | TGCGCCAGCAGCCCAACTACTAGCGGGAGGTACAATGAGCAGTACTTC